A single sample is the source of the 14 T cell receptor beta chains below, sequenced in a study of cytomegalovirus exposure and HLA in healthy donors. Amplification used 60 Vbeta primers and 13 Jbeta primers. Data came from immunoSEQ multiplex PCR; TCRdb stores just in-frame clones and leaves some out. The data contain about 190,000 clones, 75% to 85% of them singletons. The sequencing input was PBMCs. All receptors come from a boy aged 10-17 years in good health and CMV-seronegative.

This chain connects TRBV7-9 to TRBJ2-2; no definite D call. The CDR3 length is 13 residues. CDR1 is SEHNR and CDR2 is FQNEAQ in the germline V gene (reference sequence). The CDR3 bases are TGTGCTAGCCAGGTTGGCGAGTACGGGGAGCTGTTTTTT. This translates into CASQVGEYGELFF.

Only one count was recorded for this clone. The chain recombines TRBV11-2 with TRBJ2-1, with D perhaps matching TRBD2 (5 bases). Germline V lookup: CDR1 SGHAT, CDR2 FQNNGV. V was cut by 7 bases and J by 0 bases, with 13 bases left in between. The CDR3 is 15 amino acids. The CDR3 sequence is CASTKAAGSYNEQFF. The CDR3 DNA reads TGTGCCAGCACGAAGGCGGCGGGCTCCTACAATGAGCAGTTCTTC. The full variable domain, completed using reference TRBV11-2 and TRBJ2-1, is EAGVAQSPRYKIIEKRQSVAFWCNPISGHATLYWYQQILGQGPKLLIQFQNNGVVDDSQLPKDRFSAERLKGVDSTLKIQPAKLEDSAVYLCASTKAAGSYNEQFFGPGTRLTVL.

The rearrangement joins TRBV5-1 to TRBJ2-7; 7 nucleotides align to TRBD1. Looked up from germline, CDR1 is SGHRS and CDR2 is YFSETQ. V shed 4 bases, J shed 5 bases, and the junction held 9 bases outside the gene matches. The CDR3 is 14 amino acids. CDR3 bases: TGCGCCAGCAGCCCGGGTGACAGGGATCACGAGCAGTACTTC. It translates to CASSPGDRDHEQYF.

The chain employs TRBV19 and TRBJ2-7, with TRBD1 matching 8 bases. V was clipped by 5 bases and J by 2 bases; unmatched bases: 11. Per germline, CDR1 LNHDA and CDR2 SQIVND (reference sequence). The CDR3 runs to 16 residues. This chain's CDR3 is CASSHRGQVTTYEQYF. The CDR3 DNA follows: TGTGCCAGTAGTCATAGGGGACAGGTAACCACCTACGAGCAGTACTTC.

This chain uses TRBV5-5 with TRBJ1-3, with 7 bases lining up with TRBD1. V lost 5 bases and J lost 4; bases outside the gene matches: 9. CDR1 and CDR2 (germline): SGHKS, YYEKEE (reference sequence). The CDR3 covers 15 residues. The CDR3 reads CASSYSGGEGNTIYF. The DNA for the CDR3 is TGTGCCAGCAGTTATTCAGGGGGAGAAGGAAACACCATATATTTT.

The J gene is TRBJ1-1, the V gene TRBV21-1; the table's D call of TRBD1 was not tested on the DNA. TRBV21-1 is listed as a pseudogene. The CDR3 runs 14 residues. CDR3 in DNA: TGTGCCAGCAGCGAGGGACAGGGGAACACTGAAGCTTTCTTT. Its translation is CASSEGQGNTEAFF.

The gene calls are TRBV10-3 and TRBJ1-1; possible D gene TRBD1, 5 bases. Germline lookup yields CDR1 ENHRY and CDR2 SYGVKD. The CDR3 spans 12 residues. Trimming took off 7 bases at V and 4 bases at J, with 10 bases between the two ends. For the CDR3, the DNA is TGTGCCATCACTGACAGTTCCACTGAAGCTTTCTTT. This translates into CAITDSSTEAFF.

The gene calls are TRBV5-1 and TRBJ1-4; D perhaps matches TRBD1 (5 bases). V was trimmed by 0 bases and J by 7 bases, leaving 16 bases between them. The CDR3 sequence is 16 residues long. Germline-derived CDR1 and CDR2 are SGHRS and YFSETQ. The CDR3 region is CASSLERRGPGEKLFF. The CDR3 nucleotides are TGCGCCAGCAGCTTGGAGAGGAGGGGTCCTGGTGAAAAACTGTTTTTT.

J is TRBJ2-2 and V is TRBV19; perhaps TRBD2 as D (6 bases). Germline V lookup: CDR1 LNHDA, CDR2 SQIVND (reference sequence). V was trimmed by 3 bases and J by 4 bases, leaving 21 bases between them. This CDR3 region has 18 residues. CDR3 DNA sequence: TGTGCCAGTAGTATCAGGCGGGATACCGGGACCCTCACCGGGGAGCTGTTTTTT. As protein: CASSIRRDTGTLTGELFF.

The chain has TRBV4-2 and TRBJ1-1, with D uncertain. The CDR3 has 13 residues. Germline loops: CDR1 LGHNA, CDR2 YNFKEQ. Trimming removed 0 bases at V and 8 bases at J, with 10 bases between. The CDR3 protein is CASSQDRSSEAFF. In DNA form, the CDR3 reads TGTGCCAGCAGCCAAGATCGGAGCTCGGAAGCTTTCTTT.

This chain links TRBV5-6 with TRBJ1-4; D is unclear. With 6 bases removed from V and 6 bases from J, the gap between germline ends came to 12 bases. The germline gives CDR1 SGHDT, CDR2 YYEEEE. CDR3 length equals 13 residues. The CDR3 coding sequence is TGTGCCAGCAAGGAGGAAAGGCATGAAAAACTGTTTTTT. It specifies CASKEERHEKLFF.

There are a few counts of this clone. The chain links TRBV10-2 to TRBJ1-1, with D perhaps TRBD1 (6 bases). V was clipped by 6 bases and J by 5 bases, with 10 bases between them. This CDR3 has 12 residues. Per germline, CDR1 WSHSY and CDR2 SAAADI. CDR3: CASSFDRTEAFF. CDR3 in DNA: TGCGCCAGCAGCTTCGACAGGACTGAAGCTTTCTTT.

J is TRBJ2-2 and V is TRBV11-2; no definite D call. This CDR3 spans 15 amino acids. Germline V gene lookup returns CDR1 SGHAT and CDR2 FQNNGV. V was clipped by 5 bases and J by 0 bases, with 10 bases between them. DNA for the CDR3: TGTGCCAGCAGCCCCCAGGCCTCGAACACCGGGGAGCTGTTTTTT. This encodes CASSPQASNTGELFF.

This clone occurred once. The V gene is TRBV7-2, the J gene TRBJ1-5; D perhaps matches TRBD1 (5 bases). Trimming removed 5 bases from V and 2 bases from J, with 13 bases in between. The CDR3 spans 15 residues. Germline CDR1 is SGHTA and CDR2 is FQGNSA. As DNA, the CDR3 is TGTGCCAGCAGCCCACGGGTAGGGGGCAATCAGCCCCAGCATTTT. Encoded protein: CASSPRVGGNQPQHF.